The rows below give T cell receptor beta chains drawn from one sample of a study of T cell changes during pregnancy in multiple sclerosis. Profiled with immunoSEQ multiplex PCR; TCRdb holds only in-frame clones, not every one. The sample includes 40,000 to 55,000 clones, 85% to 95% seen only once; the top ten take about 1.5%. The sample was peripheral blood. The receptors shown here come from a female donor with multiple sclerosis, enrolled in a pregnancy study. Both conserved end residues are part of each CDR3. The listing skips clone size in some rows; elsewhere it reads once, few, many or a size class.

v_call	clone_size	j_call	cdr3_aa
TRBV7-3	few	TRBJ2-2	CASSPGGLPTGELFF
TRBV4-1	.	TRBJ2-1	CASSQVLGGYNEQFF
TRBV11-3	.	TRBJ2-5	CASSLDVDSDRETQYF
TRBV5-6	once	TRBJ1-2	CASSLGLFGKPLNYGYTF
TRBV6-5	.	TRBJ1-3	CASILGDTIYF
TRBV7-9	once	TRBJ2-7	CASSSFGSASEQYF
TRBV5-4	.	TRBJ2-7	CASSLDLDREQYF
TRBV19	.	TRBJ1-2	CASSTGQGMKHGYTF
TRBV6-1	.	TRBJ2-7	CASSEAGEQYF
TRBV5-6	.	TRBJ2-1	CASILRGVPAYNEQFF
TRBV9	.	TRBJ2-1	CASSVGLSSGSGNEQFF
TRBV7-9	once	TRBJ1-1	CASSMPSGGRSEAFF
TRBV21-1	.	TRBJ2-7	CASKVKYYEQYF
TRBV28	.	TRBJ2-7	CASRGGGAYEQYF
TRBV28	.	TRBJ2-3	CASTGGDTQYF
TRBV6-5	.	TRBJ2-3	CASRLAATDTQYF
TRBV6-8	.	TRBJ1-1	CATNNSRESNTEAFF
TRBV7-8	.	TRBJ1-4	CASSSHRVEKLFF
TRBV5-1	.	TRBJ2-1	CASTTGTGSNEQFF
TRBV9	.	TRBJ2-7	CASSVGEGESYEQYF
TRBV30	once	TRBJ2-5	CAWREGEVTQYF
TRBV29-1	.	TRBJ1-4	CSVGGGGEKLFF
TRBV28	.	TRBJ2-1	CASSLPPFAPLNEQFF
TRBV7-9	.	TRBJ2-2	CASTQIDAFSGELFF
TRBV4-1	.	TRBJ2-5	CASSQDGQGATTQYF
TRBV29-1	.	TRBJ1-1	CSVEYAGNTEAFF
TRBV27	.	TRBJ2-6	CASAEVSGANVLTF
TRBV6-4	medium-sized	TRBJ2-2	CASSAGNTGELFF
TRBV7-9	.	TRBJ1-2	CASSPTGELVGYTF
TRBV25-1	.	TRBJ2-1	CASSDRLSYNEQFF
TRBV6-4	.	TRBJ2-3	CASSDSGTGHTDTQYF
TRBV2	.	TRBJ1-3	CASSDGPLSGNTIYF
TRBV7-9	.	TRBJ1-2	CASRKGLINYGYTF
TRBV6-1	.	TRBJ2-7	CASSDGLKQYF
TRBV7-2	.	TRBJ2-1	CASSLVRLAVYNEQFF
TRBV6-1	once	TRBJ2-4	CASSEQRVGKNIQYF
TRBV10-3	.	TRBJ2-1	CAIIQRDGNEQFF
TRBV10-1	.	TRBJ2-1	CASSAGSPYNEQFF
TRBV9	.	TRBJ1-1	CASSGPRDGAFF
TRBV7-6	.	TRBJ1-2	CASSLDLWTGGGKDYGYTF
TRBV18	.	TRBJ2-5	CASSPRGGTETQYF
TRBV6-5	.	TRBJ1-1	CASGRDRGNTEAFF
TRBV30	.	TRBJ2-1	CAWSRIQNEQFF
TRBV30	few	TRBJ1-3	CAWSLGNTIYF
TRBV19	.	TRBJ2-7	CASTSETGGYEQYF
TRBV4-3	.	TRBJ2-1	CASSPSSGNPYNEQFF
TRBV7-9	.	TRBJ2-4	CACVPQVVAKNIQYF
TRBV7-3	.	TRBJ1-2	CASSLRRAGYGYTF
TRBV5-6	.	TRBJ1-4	CASSPRWGQRNEKLFF
TRBV4-2	.	TRBJ1-2	CASSPRNDRGFGYTF
TRBV10-3	.	TRBJ1-2	CAIRGTETNYGYTF
TRBV7-2	.	TRBJ2-7	CASSRDRAYEQYF
TRBV6-1	.	TRBJ2-5	CASSEDGGDQETQYF